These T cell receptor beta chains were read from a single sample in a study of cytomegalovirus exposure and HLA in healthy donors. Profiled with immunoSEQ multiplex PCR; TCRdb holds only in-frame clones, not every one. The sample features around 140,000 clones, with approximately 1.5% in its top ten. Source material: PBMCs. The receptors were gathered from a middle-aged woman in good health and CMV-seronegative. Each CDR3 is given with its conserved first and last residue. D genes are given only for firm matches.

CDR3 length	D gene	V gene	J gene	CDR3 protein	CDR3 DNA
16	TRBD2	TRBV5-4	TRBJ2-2	CASSYGVRGDTGELFF	TGTGCCAGCAGCTACGGGGTCCGGGGGGACACCGGGGAGCTGTTTTTT
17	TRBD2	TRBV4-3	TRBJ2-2	CASSQGASGGRTGELFF	TGCGCCAGCAGCCAAGGGGCTAGCGGGGGCCGCACCGGGGAGCTGTTTTTT
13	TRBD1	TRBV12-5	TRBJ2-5	CASRGQAQETQYF	TGTGCTAGTAGGGGACAGGCTCAAGAGACCCAGTACTTC
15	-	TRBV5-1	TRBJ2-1	CASSLDYRSHNEQFF	TGCGCCAGCAGCTTGGATTACCGGAGTCACAATGAGCAGTTCTTC
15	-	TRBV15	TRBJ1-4	CATSRSGQPNEKLFF	TGTGCCACCAGCAGATCAGGACAGCCTAATGAAAAACTGTTTTTT
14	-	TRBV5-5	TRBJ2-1	CASSLIFNYNEQFF	TGTGCCAGCAGCTTGATCTTTAACTACAATGAGCAGTTCTTC
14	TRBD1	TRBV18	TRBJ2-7	CASSPGTGGLEQYF	TGTGCCAGCTCACCAGGGACAGGGGGGCTCGAGCAGTACTTC
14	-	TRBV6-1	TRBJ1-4	CASDLPSYNEKLFF	TGTGCCTCAGATCTCCCAAGTTATAATGAAAAACTGTTTTTT
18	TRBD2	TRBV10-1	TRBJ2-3	CASSVSSGGSFPTDTQYF	TGCGCCAGCAGTGTGTCTAGCGGGGGCTCTTTTCCCACAGATACGCAGTATTTT
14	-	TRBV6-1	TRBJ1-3	CASSDGGRGNTIYF	TGTGCCAGCAGTGATGGAGGACGCGGAAACACCATATATTTT
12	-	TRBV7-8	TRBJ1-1	CASSFGQTEAFF	TGTGCCAGCAGCTTTGGACAGACCGAAGCTTTCTTT
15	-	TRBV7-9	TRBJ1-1	CASSLAASPGGEAFF	TGTGCCAGCAGCTTAGCCGCCAGCCCGGGGGGTGAAGCTTTCTTT
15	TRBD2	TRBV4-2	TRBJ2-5	CASSQDAGGRETQYF	TGTGCCAGCAGCCAAGACGCGGGGGGCCGAGAGACCCAGTACTTC
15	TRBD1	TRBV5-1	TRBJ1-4	CASSGGQGGPEKLFF	TGCGCCAGCAGCGGGGGACAGGGAGGTCCCGAAAAACTGTTTTTT
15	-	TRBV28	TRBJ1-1	CASSSPRHENTEAFF	TGTGCCAGCAGTTCCCCAAGACACGAAAACACTGAAGCTTTCTTT
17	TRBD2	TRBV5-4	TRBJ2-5	CASSPGSGGGAKETQYF	TGTGCCAGCAGCCCCGGTTCTGGCGGGGGGGCCAAAGAGACCCAGTACTTC
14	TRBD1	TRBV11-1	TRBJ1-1	CASSPDRLNTEAFF	TGTGCCAGCAGCCCGGACAGGTTGAACACTGAAGCTTTCTTT
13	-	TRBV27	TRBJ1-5	CASSFIQGQPQHF	TGTGCCAGCAGTTTCATACAGGGTCAGCCCCAGCATTTT
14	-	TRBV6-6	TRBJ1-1	CASSYSIGSTEAFF	TGTGCCAGCAGTTACTCTATTGGGAGCACTGAAGCTTTCTTT
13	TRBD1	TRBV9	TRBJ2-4	CASSLGTGAERYF	TGTGCCAGCAGCTTGGGGACAGGGGCCGAACGGTACTTC
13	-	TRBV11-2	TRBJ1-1	CASSLGGDTEAFF	TGTGCCAGCAGCTTAGGGGGGGACACTGAAGCTTTCTTT
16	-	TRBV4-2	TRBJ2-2	CASSPPGGGGTGELFF	TGTGCCAGCAGCCCACCGGGAGGGGGCGGGACCGGGGAGCTGTTTTTT
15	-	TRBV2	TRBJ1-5	CASTTEANSNQPQHF	TGTGCCAGCACGACTGAGGCCAACAGCAATCAGCCCCAGCATTTT
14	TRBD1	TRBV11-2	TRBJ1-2	CASSSRGLGYGYTF	TGTGCCAGCAGCTCAAGGGGGCTTGGCTATGGCTACACCTTC
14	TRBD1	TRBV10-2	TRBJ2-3	CASGWDRDRGTQYF	TGCGCCAGCGGATGGGACAGGGATCGGGGGACGCAGTATTTT
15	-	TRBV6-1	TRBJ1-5	CASAASFTSNQPQHF	TGTGCCAGCGCGGCCTCGTTTACTAGCAATCAGCCCCAGCATTTT
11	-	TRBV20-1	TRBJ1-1	CSAGWTGNPFF	TGCAGTGCTGGATGGACCGGGAACCCTTTCTTT
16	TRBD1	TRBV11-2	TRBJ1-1	CASSVTVRAGGTEAFF	TGTGCCAGCAGCGTTACCGTGAGGGCAGGGGGCACTGAAGCTTTCTTT
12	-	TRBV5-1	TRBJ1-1	CASSLTDTEAFF	TGCGCCAGCAGCTTGACAGACACTGAAGCTTTCTTT
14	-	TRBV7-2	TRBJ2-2	CASRGGRERGELFF	TGTGCCAGCAGAGGAGGAAGGGAGCGCGGGGAGCTGTTTTTT
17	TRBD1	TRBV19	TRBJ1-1	CASSTGDRVWVDTEAFF	TGTGCCAGTAGTACCGGGGACAGGGTGTGGGTGGACACTGAAGCTTTCTTT
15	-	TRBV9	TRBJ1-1	CASSDSPDRYTEAFF	TGTGCCAGCAGCGACTCTCCTGACAGGTACACTGAAGCTTTCTTT
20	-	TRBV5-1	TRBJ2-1	CASSLGATLQLEGPYNEQFF	TGCGCCAGCAGCTTGGGTGCGACATTGCAACTAGAGGGCCCATACAATGAGCAGTTCTTC
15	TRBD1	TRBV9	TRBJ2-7	CASSVGGQGRNEQYF	TGTGCCAGCAGCGTAGGAGGACAGGGCCGCAACGAGCAGTACTTC
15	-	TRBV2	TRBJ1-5	CASSSQLGDNQPQHF	TGTGCCAGCAGCTCCCAGCTAGGCGACAATCAGCCCCAGCATTTT
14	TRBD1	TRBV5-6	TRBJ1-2	CASSPGQGAVSNTF	TGTGCCAGCAGTCCAGGACAGGGAGCCGTTTCAAACACCTTC
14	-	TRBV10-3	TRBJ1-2	CAITPTNDNYGYTF	TGTGCCATCACCCCGACAAACGATAACTATGGCTACACCTTC
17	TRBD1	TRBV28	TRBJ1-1	CASSFADRGRMNTEAFF	TGTGCCAGCAGTTTCGCCGACAGGGGGAGGATGAACACTGAAGCTTTCTTT
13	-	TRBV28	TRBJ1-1	CASTYHGSTEAFF	TGTGCCAGCACCTACCATGGTAGCACTGAAGCTTTCTTT
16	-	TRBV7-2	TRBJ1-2	CASSLVSEGGLYGYTF	TGTGCCAGCAGCTTAGTTTCGGAGGGGGGGCTCTATGGCTACACCTTC
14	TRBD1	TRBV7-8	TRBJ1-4	CASSFGQEGEKLFF	TGTGCCAGCAGCTTCGGACAGGAAGGCGAAAAACTGTTTTTT
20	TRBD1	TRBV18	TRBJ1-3	CASSPRGTGGFIGAGNTIYF	TGTGCCAGCTCACCACGCGGGACAGGGGGCTTTATCGGGGCTGGAAACACCATATATTTT
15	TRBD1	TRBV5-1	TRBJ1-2	CASSPTGGADYGYTF	TGCGCCAGCAGTCCAACAGGGGGCGCCGACTATGGCTACACCTTC
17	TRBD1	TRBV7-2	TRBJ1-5	CASSLAGTGDFYQPQHF	TGTGCCAGCAGCTTAGCAGGGACAGGGGATTTTTATCAGCCCCAGCATTTT
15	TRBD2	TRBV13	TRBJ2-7	CVSSAGLAVSYEQYF	TGTGTCAGCAGCGCGGGACTAGCGGTTAGCTACGAGCAGTACTTC
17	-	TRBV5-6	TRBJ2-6	CASSLGQVQFGANVLTF	TGTGCCAGCAGCTTGGGGCAGGTTCAGTTTGGGGCCAACGTCCTGACTTTC
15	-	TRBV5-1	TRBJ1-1	CASSLGGGTKTEAFF	TGCGCCAGCAGCTTGGGTGGAGGGACTAAGACTGAAGCTTTCTTT
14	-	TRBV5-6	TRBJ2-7	CASSLWRTAYEQYF	TGTGCCAGCAGCTTGTGGAGGACAGCTTACGAGCAGTACTTC
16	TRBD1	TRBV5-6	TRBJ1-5	CASSSDREGSNQPQHF	TGTGCCAGCAGCTCGGACAGGGAGGGTAGCAATCAGCCCCAGCATTTT
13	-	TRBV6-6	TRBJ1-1	CASSTLFQGEAFF	TGTGCCAGCAGTACTCTTTTCCAGGGTGAAGCTTTCTTT
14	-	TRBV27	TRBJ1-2	CASSLGPGRDGYTF	TGTGCCAGCAGTTTAGGGCCAGGGCGCGATGGCTACACCTTC
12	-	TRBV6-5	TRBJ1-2	CASSLQGYGYTF	TGTGCCAGCAGCCTACAGGGATATGGCTACACCTTC
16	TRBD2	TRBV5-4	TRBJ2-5	CASSPPLAGARKTQYF	TGTGCCAGCAGCCCCCCGCTAGCGGGGGCGCGGAAGACCCAGTACTTC
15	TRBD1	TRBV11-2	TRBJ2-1	CASSLDRGSYNEQFF	TGTGCCAGCAGCCTTGACAGGGGTTCCTACAATGAGCAGTTCTTC
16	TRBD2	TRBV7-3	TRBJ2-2	CASSLQGGEVIGELFF	TGTGCCAGCAGCTTACAGGGAGGGGAGGTTATCGGGGAGCTGTTTTTT
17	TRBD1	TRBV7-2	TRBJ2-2	CASSLARRTGYTGELFF	TGTGCCAGCAGCTTAGCGCGTAGGACAGGCTACACCGGGGAGCTGTTTTTT
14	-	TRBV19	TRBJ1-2	CASITPGHNYGYTF	TGTGCCAGTATTACACCGGGACATAACTATGGCTACACCTTC
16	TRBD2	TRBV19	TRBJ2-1	CASTKLAGSSYNEQFF	TGTGCCAGTACCAAATTAGCGGGGAGCTCCTACAATGAGCAGTTCTTC